This TCR beta chain was captured by sequencing in a study of immune heterogeneity within non-small cell lung tumors. For the study at large: Histologically, a few tumors were squamous cell carcinomas and approximately eleven were non-squamous carcinomas. The remaining 1 tumor was not otherwise specified. Study outcomes and limitations: T-cell receptor beta clonotypes at high frequency differed largely between individual patients.

The V gene lost 2 bases and the J gene lost 1 base, with 5 bases spanning the gap. The CDR3 extends over 13 amino acids. Germline V lookup: CDR1 SGHTA, CDR2 FQGNSA. TCR beta CDR3 amplification used multiplex PCR with 32 V and 13 J primers. Each CDR3 protein gets one entry after TCRdb re-called the multiplex PCR reads with MiXCR. This table holds 12,000 to 15,000 distinct CDR3 sequences, about 31% found once. Bulk tumor gDNA, about 630 ng per sample, served as the TCR template. Each primary tumor yielded several biopsies, collected far apart from one another at surgery. With untreated, newly diagnosed non-small cell lung cancer, the patients went on to undergo curative surgery. This clonotype is classed as medium-sized. Its antigen is as yet unknown.

Sequenced input: lung tumor tissue. The V call is TRBV7-2, the J call TRBJ1-2, with no clear D. This sequence was found in a woman aged 50 to 65 with non-small cell lung cancer. The CDR3 region has the DNA TGTGCCAGCAGCTTAAACAGTAACTATGGCTACACCTTC. It is translated as CASSLNSNYGYTF.